One sample yielded the 23 T cell receptor beta chains listed below, sequenced in a study of breast tumors, draining lymph nodes, adjacent tissues. Axillary draining lymph nodes of breast cancer patients supplied the node samples. MiXCR was run by TCRdb on the multiplex PCR reads, yielding one entry per CDR3 protein. The sample lists 80,000 to 130,000 distinct CDR3 sequences; 21% were seen once. The sequencing sample was made of axillary lymph node tissue. Receptors originate from a female donor with breast cancer. Some clones in this sample may be carry-over from other donors' samples.

This clonotype has ten or more counts. The genes are TRBV5-8 and TRBJ2-3, with no clear D. The CDR3 is 12 amino acids. CDR1 and CDR2 (germline): SGHTS, YDEGEE. The V end was cut by 3 bases, the J end by 2 bases, with 4 bases between. The DNA of the CDR3 is TGTGCCAGCAGCTCAAACACAGATACGCAGTATTTT. Residues: CASSSNTDTQYF.

This clonotype has a count of ten or more. The chain joins TRBV19 to TRBJ1-5, with TRBD1 as a possible D gene (6 bases). Looked up from germline, CDR1 is LNHDA and CDR2 is SQIVND (reference sequence). With 1 base removed from V and 2 bases from J, the gap between germline ends came to 12 bases. This CDR3 is built from 16 residues. This chain's CDR3 is CASSIVGGSGNQPQHF. As DNA, the CDR3 is TGTGCCAGTAGTATAGTTGGGGGCTCGGGCAATCAGCCCCAGCATTTT.

Ten or more counts support this clonotype. The genes are TRBV29-1 and TRBJ2-7, with D tentatively TRBD1 (5 bases). The germline gives CDR1 SQVTM, CDR2 ANQGSEA. The CDR3 has 13 residues. V was clipped by 5 bases and J by 3 bases, with 14 bases between them. CDR3 amino acids: CSVRVQGIYEQYF. In nucleotides, the CDR3 is TGCAGCGTTAGAGTGCAGGGCATCTACGAGCAGTACTTC.

Ten or more counts support this clonotype. This chain uses TRBV5-1 with TRBJ1-2, with unresolved D. The CDR3 covers 14 residues. Deletions cut 0 bases from V and 4 bases from J, with 10 bases between. Germline V gene sequence: CDR1 SGHRS, CDR2 YFSETQ. The CDR3 DNA is TGCGCCAGCAGCTTGGTTCGGCGAGCCTATGGCTACACCTTC. It translates to CASSLVRRAYGYTF.

This clonotype was picked up many times. The chain combines TRBV9 with TRBJ2-5, with D perhaps TRBD1 (6 bases). The CDR3 runs to 16 residues. CDR1 and CDR2 (germline): SGDLS, YYNGEE. Between the trimmed V and J ends, which lost 0 bases and 5 bases, there was a span of 17 bases. DNA of the CDR3: TGTGCCAGCAGCGTAGAGGGGACGACTGGGGGCGAGACCCAGTACTTC. It translates to CASSVEGTTGGETQYF.

This clonotype was recorded at least ten times. The chain carries TRBV2 and TRBJ2-1; 12 positions agree with TRBD2. With V trimmed by 6 bases and J by 8 bases, 8 bases remained unmatched. CDR1 SNHLY and CDR2 FYNNEI come from the germline V gene. This CDR3 spans 15 amino acids. Here the CDR3 DNA reads TGTGCCAGCAGGAGACTAGCGGGAGCTATATATGAGCAGTTCTTC. Translating it yields CASRRLAGAIYEQFF.

This clonotype appeared many times. The J gene is TRBJ2-7, the V gene TRBV15, with D unclear. The CDR3 extends over 13 amino acids. The germline V and J ends were trimmed by 5 bases and 0 bases, with 8 bases remaining between them. Germline CDR1 reads LNHNV; CDR2 reads YYDKDF (reference sequence). The CDR3 nucleotides are TGTGCCACCAGCCGCAGGAGCTCCTACGAGCAGTACTTC. This translates into CATSRRSSYEQYF.

This clonotype has a count of ten or more. This chain links TRBV3-1 with TRBJ2-5; D possibly uses TRBD1 or TRBD2 (6 bases each). V lost 5 bases to trimming and J lost 2 bases, with 12 bases between them. Germline CDR1 and CDR2: LGHDT and YNNKEL (reference sequence). The CDR3 extends over 14 amino acids. The CDR3 loop is CASSSSGAQETQYF. The CDR3, as DNA: TGTGCCAGCAGCTCCTCGGGGGCTCAAGAGACCCAGTACTTC.

V is TRBV10-3 and J is TRBJ2-7; tentatively, D is TRBD2 (5 bases). This CDR3 is built from 13 residues. In germline, CDR1 is ENHRY, CDR2 SYGVKD. V lost 6 bases and J lost 3, with 12 bases in between. The CDR3 protein is CAIRKDEGYEQYF. CDR3 nucleotide sequence: TGTGCCATCAGGAAGGACGAGGGCTACGAGCAGTACTTC.

The gene calls are TRBV12-3 or TRBV12-4 and TRBJ1-4; TRBD1 agrees at 7 bases. This CDR3 has 14 amino acids. After removal of 1 base from V and 10 bases from J, the junction contained 6 bases not matched to a gene. As DNA, the CDR3 is TGTGCCAGCAGTTTAGGACAGGGCATCGGAAAACTGTTTTTT. This codes for CASSLGQGIGKLFF.

About this clonotype itself: This could be a read error, since a much larger clone is one nucleotide away. The chain is built from TRBV5-1 and TRBJ2-5; 8 positions match TRBD2. CDR1 is SGHRS, CDR2 YFSETQ, per germline. The CDR3 length is 14 residues. The CDR3 sequence: CASGLLPSGETQYF. DNA for the CDR3: TGCGCCAGCGGCTTGTTACCTAGCGGGGAGACCCAGTACTTC.

This clonotype was found many times. The rearrangement uses TRBV2 and TRBJ2-7, with 9 bases fitting TRBD1. CDR3 length equals 13 residues. V was clipped by 5 bases and J by 4 bases; unmatched bases: 3. Germline assignment: CDR1 SNHLY and CDR2 FYNNEI. Written as DNA, the CDR3 is TGTGCCAGCAGTAGACAGGGGGAATACGAGCAGTACTTC. This codes for CASSRQGEYEQYF. Filled out from reference TRBV2 and TRBJ2-7, the complete variable domain reads EPEVTQTPSHQVTQMGQEVILRCVPISNHLYFYWYRQILGQKVEFLVSFYNNEISEKSEIFDDQFSVERPDGSNFTLKIRSTKLEDSAMYFCASSRQGEYEQYFGPGTRLTVT.

The sample holds a few counts of this clonotype. A read error may explain this, as a much larger clone is one base away. The CDR3 carries no conserved terminal phenylalanine or tryptophan, so it likely arises from a read error. V is TRBV6-5 and J is TRBJ1-2; unclear D gene. The CDR3 sequence is 14 residues long. Germline CDR1 and CDR2: MNHEY and SVGAGI. V lost 2 bases to trimming and J lost 6 bases, with 13 bases between them. The CDR3 nucleotides read TGTGCCAGCAGTTACCGGAGTGGAGGCGATGGCTACACCCTC. This codes for CASSYRSGGDGYTL.

This clonotype was counted many times. CDR3 loop: CASSLAGVYGYTF. CDR3 DNA: TGTGCCAGCAGCTTGGCAGGGGTCTATGGCTACACCTTC. The rearrangement uses TRBV5-8 and TRBJ1-2; D may be TRBD1 (6 bases). CDR1 is SGHTS and CDR2 is YDEGEE in the germline V gene. The CDR3 loop spans 13 amino acids. Trimming left V 0 bases short and J 4 bases short, with 7 bases between.

Ten or more counts support this clonotype. The CDR3 sequence: CASSLVIGELFF. The CDR3 DNA reads TGTGCCAGCAGCTTAGTCATTGGGGAGCTGTTTTTT. This chain joins TRBV7-9 and TRBJ2-2; no reliable D call. The V gene's germline CDR1 is SEHNR and CDR2 FQNEAQ (reference sequence). CDR3 length equals 12 residues. The germline V and J ends were trimmed by 1 base and 8 bases, with 5 bases remaining between them.

This clonotype was picked up many times. This sequence joins TRBV19 and TRBJ2-7, with 9 positions matching TRBD2. The CDR3 sequence is 17 residues long. Losses at the gene ends were 4 bases for V and 6 bases for J; bases not matched to a gene: 16. Looked up from germline, CDR1 is LNHDA and CDR2 is SQIVND (reference sequence). CDR3 amino acids: CASSTLLRGGPLGEQYF. As DNA, the CDR3 is TGTGCCAGTAGTACGCTCTTGCGGGGGGGCCCCCTAGGCGAGCAGTACTTC.

In this sample, this clonotype turned up many times. The V and J genes are TRBV7-3 and TRBJ2-1, with D tentatively TRBD2 (6 bases). Trimming took off 5 bases at V and 3 bases at J, with 14 bases between the two ends. CDR1 is SGHTA, CDR2 FQGTGA, per germline. CDR3 length: 15 amino acids. The CDR3 DNA reads TGTGCCAGCAGCCTCGCCCGGGACTTCTACAATGAGCAGTTCTTC. Encoded protein: CASSLARDFYNEQFF.

A word on this clonotype: Possible read error: a much larger clone is one base away. The chain combines TRBV4-1 with TRBJ2-1; 9 bases are a match to TRBD2. This CDR3 has 15 residues. V lost 8 bases to trimming and J lost 3 bases; unmatched junction nucleotides: 8. Germline V gives CDR1 MGHRA, CDR2 YSYEKL. Here the CDR3 reads CASPPSGAIYNEQFF. The CDR3 DNA reads as TGCGCCAGCCCCCCTAGCGGGGCTATCTACAATGAGCAGTTCTTC.

V gene TRBV18 combines with J gene TRBJ2-5, with D possibly being TRBD1 or TRBD2 (5 bases each). The CDR3 contains 17 residues. V dropped 4 bases and J dropped 0 bases, with 18 bases sitting between them. CDR1 is KGHSH, CDR2 LQKENI, per germline. The CDR3 loop reads CASSQRGTQYYQETQYF. For the CDR3, the DNA is TGTGCCAGCTCACAGAGGGGTACCCAGTATTACCAAGAGACCCAGTACTTC. The variable domain in full, with the rest retrieved from reference TRBV18 and TRBJ2-5, is NAGVMQNPRHLVRRRGQEARLRCSPMKGHSHVYWYRQLPEEGLKFMVYLQKENIIDESGMPKERFSAEFPKEGPSILRIQQVVRGDSAAYFCASSQRGTQYYQETQYFGPGTRLLVL.

About this clonotype: A read error is possible here, since a much larger clone lies one base away. The rearrangement joins TRBV6-4 to TRBJ2-3, with D uncertain. This CDR3 region has 14 residues. V lost 7 bases to trimming and J lost 3 bases, with 14 bases between them. The germline V gene has CDR1 MRHNA and CDR2 SNTAGT. The CDR3 here is CASNAAYGTDTQYF. The CDR3, as DNA: TGTGCCAGCAATGCAGCCTATGGGACAGATACGCAGTATTTT.

This clonotype was recorded many times. The V and J genes are TRBV19 and TRBJ2-3; no reliable D call. CDR3 length: 16 residues. Trimming removed 1 base at V and 0 bases at J, with 11 bases between. Per germline, CDR1 LNHDA and CDR2 SQIVND (reference sequence). The CDR3 DNA reads as TGTGCCAGTAGTATAGGTCTTCGGACCAGCACAGATACGCAGTATTTT. Its protein is CASSIGLRTSTDTQYF.

This clonotype was observed at least ten times. The CDR3 bases are TGTGCCAGCAGGAGGCAGGGGAATTCACCCCTCCACTTT. This translates into CASRRQGNSPLHF. V usage is TRBV6-1 and J usage is TRBJ1-6; D possibly corresponds to TRBD1 (6 bases). This CDR3 is 13 amino acids long. Trimming took 6 bases from V and 7 from J, leaving 10 bases between them. Germline loops: CDR1 MNHNS, CDR2 SASEGT.

This clonotype was recorded many times. The rearrangement joins TRBV9 to TRBJ1-5; no definite D call. Trimming removed 0 bases from V and 9 bases from J, with 10 bases in between. CDR3 length equals 13 residues. Germline CDR1 is SGDLS and CDR2 is YYNGEE. Written as DNA, the CDR3 is TGTGCCAGCAGCGTAGCTCCCCCTGGGCCCCAGCATTTT. The encoded protein is CASSVAPPGPQHF.